The 9 T cell receptor beta chains below come from one sample, sequenced in a study of cytomegalovirus exposure and HLA in healthy donors (dated by TCRdb to the late 2010s). Library creation used the immunoSEQ multiplex PCR assay. For the multiplex PCR, a mixture combining 60 forward primers for TCR Vbeta segments and 13 reverse primers for TCR Jbeta segments was used. TCRdb's version of the immuneACCESS table is confined to in-frame rearrangements and falls short of the full clone set. An unresolved V gene accounts for under half of the shortfall where checked; the remainder is of unknown origin. The sample yields about 130,000 clones; 80% were counted once. The top ten hold approximately 5% of the sample. Sequencing used PBMCs. These TCRs come from a man aged 25 to 45 in good health and CMV-seronegative.

This clone appeared a few times. This chain links TRBV2 with TRBJ1-6, with TRBD1 as a possible D gene (5 bases). Looked up from germline, CDR1 is SNHLY and CDR2 is FYNNEI. The CDR3 spans 13 residues. Deletions cut 7 bases from V and 7 bases from J, with 11 bases between. CDR3 protein: CASNPGWNSPLHF. The DNA for the CDR3 is TGTGCCAGCAACCCAGGGTGGAATTCACCCCTCCACTTT.

This clone was seen once. The CDR3 DNA reads as TGTGCCAGCAGCGCCGGGGACTTCCTCTACGAGCAGTACTTC. This gives the protein CASSAGDFLYEQYF. The chain links TRBV7-8 to TRBJ2-7, with a weak D call TRBD2 (6 bases). The CDR3 is 14 amino acids. Germline assignment: CDR1 SGHVS and CDR2 FQNEAQ. The V gene lost 5 bases and the J gene lost 3 bases, with 14 bases spanning the gap.

The J gene is TRBJ2-2, the V gene TRBV5-1; D is possibly TRBD2 (5 bases). The CDR3 has 15 amino acids. The germline V gene has CDR1 SGHRS and CDR2 YFSETQ. The ends were cut back, 2 bases at V and 7 bases at J, with 15 bases in the middle. CDR3 sequence (DNA): TGCGCCAGCAGCTTTTTTCTATCAGCGGACGGGGAGCTGTTTTTT. Its protein product is CASSFFLSADGELFF.

The chain carries TRBV2 and TRBJ1-5, with D hard to call. Between the trimmed V and J ends, which lost 0 bases and 4 bases, there was a span of 10 bases. The CDR3 extends over 15 amino acids. Germline V lookup: CDR1 SNHLY, CDR2 FYNNEI. The CDR3 nucleotides read TGTGCCAGCAGTGAAGCAGTAGTAGTAAATCAGCCCCAGCATTTT. Protein: CASSEAVVVNQPQHF.

The chain has TRBV27 and TRBJ1-6; D remains ambiguous. V gave up 5 bases and J gave up 4 bases, with 6 bases separating them. Germline V gene sequence: CDR1 MNHEY, CDR2 SMNVEV (reference sequence). CDR3 length: 13 amino acids. The CDR3 is CASSGEYNSPLHF. CDR3 DNA: TGTGCCAGCAGTGGGGAGTATAATTCACCCCTCCACTTT.

The J gene is TRBJ2-2, the V gene TRBV7-8; D perhaps matches TRBD1 (6 bases). There are 15 residues in the CDR3. V lost 5 bases and J lost 2, with 12 bases in between. Germline loops: CDR1 SGHVS, CDR2 FQNEAQ. The CDR3 bases are TGTGCCAGCAGCCTCCAGGGGTCTAACACCGGGGAGCTGTTTTTT. Amino acid sequence: CASSLQGSNTGELFF.

This clone was seen a handful of times. The rearrangement joins TRBV28 to TRBJ2-6; D unclear. CDR1 and CDR2 from the germline V gene are MDHEN and SYDVKM. V was clipped by 4 bases and J by 4 bases, with 11 bases between them. The CDR3 is 15 residues long. Here the CDR3 DNA reads TGTGCCAGCAGTTCCCAAATTCAGGGGGCCAACGTCCTGACTTTC. Translation: CASSSQIQGANVLTF. The variable domain in full, completed from reference TRBV28 and TRBJ2-6, reads DVKVTQSSRYLVKRTGEKVFLECVQDMDHENMFWYRQDPGLGLRLIYFSYDVKMKEKGDIPEGYSVSREKKERFSLILESASTNQTSMYLCASSSQIQGANVLTFGAGSRLTVL.

This chain uses TRBV5-6 with TRBJ1-1; D is uncertain. CDR1 and CDR2 from the germline V gene are SGHDT and YYEEEE. The V and J ends lost 4 bases and 1 base respectively, with 2 bases between them. The CDR3 has 11 amino acids. The CDR3 DNA sequence: TGTGCCAGCAGCCAGAACACTGAAGCTTTCTTT. It yields the protein CASSQNTEAFF.

The J gene is TRBJ2-3, the V gene TRBV7-2; the D gene is possibly TRBD2 (5 bases). The V gene's germline CDR1 is SGHTA and CDR2 FQGNSA. V was shortened by 1 base and J by 4 bases, with 12 bases between the two germline ends. The CDR3 consists of 15 residues. The CDR3 reads CASSLGVPGADTQYF. The DNA of the CDR3 is TGTGCCAGCAGCTTAGGGGTCCCCGGGGCAGATACGCAGTATTTT.